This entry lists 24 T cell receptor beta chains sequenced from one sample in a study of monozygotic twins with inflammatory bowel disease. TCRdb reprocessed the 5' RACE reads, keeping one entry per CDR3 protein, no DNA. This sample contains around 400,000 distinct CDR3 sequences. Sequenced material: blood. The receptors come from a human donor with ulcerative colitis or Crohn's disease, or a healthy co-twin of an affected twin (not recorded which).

CDR3 protein: CASGAGGTGNTIYF. The V and J genes are TRBV12-3 or TRBV12-4 and TRBJ1-3; TCRdb picks TRBD1, but there is no DNA to check that call. The CDR3 runs to 14 residues.

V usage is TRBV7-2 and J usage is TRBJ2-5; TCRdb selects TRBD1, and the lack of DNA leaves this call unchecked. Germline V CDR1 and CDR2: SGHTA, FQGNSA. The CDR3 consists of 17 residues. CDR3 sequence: CASSVPAGRQGRKTQYF.

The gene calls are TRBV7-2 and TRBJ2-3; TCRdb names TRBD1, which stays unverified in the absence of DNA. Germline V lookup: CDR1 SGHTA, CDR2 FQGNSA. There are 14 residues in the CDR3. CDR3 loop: CASSLEGTVGTQYF.

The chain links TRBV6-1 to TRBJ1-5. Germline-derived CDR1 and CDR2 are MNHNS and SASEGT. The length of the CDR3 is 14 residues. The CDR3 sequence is CASTGEAKGQPQHF.

The CDR3 sequence: CAWSPDYTDTQYF. The chain combines TRBV30 with TRBJ2-3. The CDR3 spans 13 residues. Germline loops: CDR1 GTSNPN, CDR2 SVGIG (reference sequence).

The CDR3 reads CASTQGAVNTEAFF. V is TRBV5-8 and J is TRBJ1-1; the TRBD1 assignment by TCRdb is unverifiable without DNA. Germline V lookup: CDR1 SGHTS, CDR2 YDEGEE. The CDR3 extends over 14 amino acids.

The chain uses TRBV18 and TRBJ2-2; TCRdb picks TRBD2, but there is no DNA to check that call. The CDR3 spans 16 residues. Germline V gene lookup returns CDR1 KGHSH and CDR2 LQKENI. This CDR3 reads CASSPPGLAATGELFF.

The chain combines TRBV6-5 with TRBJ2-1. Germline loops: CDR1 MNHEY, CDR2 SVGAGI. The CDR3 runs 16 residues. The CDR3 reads CASSRTTASSYNEQFF.

The CDR3 region is CASRRGGLGLDTQYF. The chain uses TRBV7-2 and TRBJ2-3; TCRdb picks TRBD2, but there is no DNA to check that call. The CDR3 consists of 15 residues. Germline V gives CDR1 SGHTA, CDR2 FQGNSA. The full variable domain, its missing parts supplied by reference TRBV7-2 and TRBJ2-3, is GAGVSQSPSNKVTEKGKDVELRCDPISGHTALYWYRQSLGQGLEFLIYFQGNSAPDKSGLPSDRFSAERTGGSVSTLTIQRTQQEDSAVYLCASRRGGLGLDTQYFGPGTRLTVL.

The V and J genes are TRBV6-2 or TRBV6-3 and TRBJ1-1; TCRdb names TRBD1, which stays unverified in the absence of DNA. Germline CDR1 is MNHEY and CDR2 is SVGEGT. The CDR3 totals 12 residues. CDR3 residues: CASRASQGPAFF.

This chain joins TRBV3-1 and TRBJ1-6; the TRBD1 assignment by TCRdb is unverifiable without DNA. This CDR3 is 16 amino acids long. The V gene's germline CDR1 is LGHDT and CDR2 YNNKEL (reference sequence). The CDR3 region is CASSQDGGASYSPLHF.

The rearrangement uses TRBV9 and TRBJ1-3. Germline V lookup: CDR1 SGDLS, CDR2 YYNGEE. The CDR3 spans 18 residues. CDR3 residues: CASSVSVSTFAAGNTIYF.

The CDR3 sequence is CSASLLVLETQYF. J is TRBJ2-5 and V is TRBV20-1; TCRdb's assignment of TRBD2 cannot be checked, as there is no DNA. Germline V gene lookup returns CDR1 DFQATT and CDR2 SNEGSKA (reference sequence). The CDR3 length is 13 residues.

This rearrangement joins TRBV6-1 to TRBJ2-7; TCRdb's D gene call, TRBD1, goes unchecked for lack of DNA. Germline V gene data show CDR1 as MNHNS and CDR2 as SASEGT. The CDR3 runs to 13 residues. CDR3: CASSKPGGYEQYF.

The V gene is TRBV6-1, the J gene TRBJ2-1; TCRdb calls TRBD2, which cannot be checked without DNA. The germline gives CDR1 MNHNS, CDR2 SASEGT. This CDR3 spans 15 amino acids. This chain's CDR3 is CASSRGGASYNEQFF.

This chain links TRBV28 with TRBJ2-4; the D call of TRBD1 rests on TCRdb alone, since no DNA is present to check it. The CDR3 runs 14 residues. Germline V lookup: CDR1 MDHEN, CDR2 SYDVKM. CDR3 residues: CASSLMAGKMGQYF.

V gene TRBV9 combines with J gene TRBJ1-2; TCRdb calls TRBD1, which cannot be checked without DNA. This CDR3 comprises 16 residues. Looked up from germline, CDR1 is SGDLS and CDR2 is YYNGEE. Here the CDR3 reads CASSVGPGYSDYGYTF.

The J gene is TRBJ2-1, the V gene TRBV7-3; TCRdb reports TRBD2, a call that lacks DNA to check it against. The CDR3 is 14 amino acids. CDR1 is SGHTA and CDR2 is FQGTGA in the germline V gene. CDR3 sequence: CASSGLAPYNEQFF. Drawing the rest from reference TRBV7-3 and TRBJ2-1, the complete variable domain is GAGVSQTPSNKVTEKGKYVELRCDPISGHTALYWYRQSLGQGPEFLIYFQGTGAADDSGLPNDRFFAVRPEGSVSTLKIQRTERGDSAVYLCASSGLAPYNEQFFGPGTRLTVL.

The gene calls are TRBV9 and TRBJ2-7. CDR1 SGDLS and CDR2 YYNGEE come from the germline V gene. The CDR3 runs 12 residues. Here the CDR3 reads CASSVFAYEQYF.

Here the CDR3 reads CASSRSGPNNSPLHF. The chain links TRBV18 to TRBJ1-6; absent DNA, TCRdb's TRBD1 call cannot be checked. This CDR3 region has 15 residues. Germline lookup yields CDR1 KGHSH and CDR2 LQKENI.

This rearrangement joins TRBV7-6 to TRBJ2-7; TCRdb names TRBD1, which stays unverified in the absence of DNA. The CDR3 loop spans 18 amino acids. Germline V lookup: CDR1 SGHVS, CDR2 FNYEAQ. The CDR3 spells CASSPRTLGVIQSYEQYF.

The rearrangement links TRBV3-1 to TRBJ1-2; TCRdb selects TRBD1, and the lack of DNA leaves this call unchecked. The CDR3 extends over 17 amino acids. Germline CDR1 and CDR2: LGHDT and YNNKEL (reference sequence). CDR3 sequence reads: CASSQDRRQAQNYGYTF. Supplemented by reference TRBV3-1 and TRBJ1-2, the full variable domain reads DTAVSQTPKYLVTQMGNDKSIKCEQNLGHDTMYWYKQDSKKFLKIMFSYNNKELIINETVPNRFSPKSPDKAHLNLHINSLELGDSAVYFCASSQDRRQAQNYGYTFGSGTRLTVV.

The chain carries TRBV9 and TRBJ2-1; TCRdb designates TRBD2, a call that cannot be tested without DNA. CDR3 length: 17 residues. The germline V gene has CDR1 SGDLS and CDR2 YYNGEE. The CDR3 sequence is CASSVTSGGGSYNEQFF.

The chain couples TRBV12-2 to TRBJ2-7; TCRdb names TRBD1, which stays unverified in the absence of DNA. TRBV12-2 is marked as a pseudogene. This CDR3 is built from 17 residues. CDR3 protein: CASRLARPGQGAYEQYF.